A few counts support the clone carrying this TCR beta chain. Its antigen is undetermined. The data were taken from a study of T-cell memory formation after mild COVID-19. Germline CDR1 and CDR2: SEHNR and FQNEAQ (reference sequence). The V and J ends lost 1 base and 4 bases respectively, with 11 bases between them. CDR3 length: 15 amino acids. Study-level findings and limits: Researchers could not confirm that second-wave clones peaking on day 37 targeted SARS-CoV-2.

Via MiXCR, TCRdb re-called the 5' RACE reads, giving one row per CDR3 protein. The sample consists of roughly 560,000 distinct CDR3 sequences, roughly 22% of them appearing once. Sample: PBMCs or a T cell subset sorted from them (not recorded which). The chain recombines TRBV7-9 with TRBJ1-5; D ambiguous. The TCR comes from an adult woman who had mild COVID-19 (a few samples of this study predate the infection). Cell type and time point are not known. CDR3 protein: CASSLGGNGNQPQHF. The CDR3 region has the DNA TGTGCCAGCAGCTTAGGGGGTAACGGAAATCAGCCCCAGCATTTT. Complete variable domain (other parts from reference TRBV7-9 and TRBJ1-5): DTGVSQNPRHKITKRGQNVTFRCDPISEHNRLYWYRQTLGQGPEFLTYFQNEAQLEKSRLLSDRFSAERPKGSFSTLEIQRTEQGDSAMYLCASSLGGNGNQPQHFGDGTRLSIL.